Described below is a single TCR beta chain sequence and its context. This specimen belongs to a study of PD-L1 blockade in urothelial cancer. Study in general: Blood underwent analysis 3 weeks (second dose) and 6 weeks after treatment began.

PCRs each included synthetic TCR analog templates spiked in. Clones were sequenced by immunoSEQ multiplex PCR, and TCRdb holds only the in-frame ones, with some missing. The sample has tens of thousands of clones; about nine tenths are singletons. The time point: peripheral blood 6 weeks after treatment start. Patients each gave 1 to 8 samples, pretreatment and on-treatment. V trimming: 9 bases; J trimming: 5 bases; junction bases outside the gene matches: 12. Looked up from germline, CDR1 is LNHDA and CDR2 is SQIVND (reference sequence). There are 15 residues in the CDR3. This TCR came from a man in his sixties with urothelial cancer. The chain combines TRBV19 with TRBJ2-5, with TRBD1 identical over 10 bases. Here the sequenced sample was PBMCs, taken around atezolizumab (anti-PD-L1) treatment. The CDR3 loop is CASTKRDRGRETQYF. In DNA form, the CDR3 reads TGTGCCAGCACGAAGAGAGACAGGGGGCGGGAGACCCAGTACTTC.